What follows are 26 T cell receptor beta chains derived from one specimen sequenced in a study of post-analysis software for immune sequencing data. These TCRs' antigens remain unknown. Study outcomes and limitations: Patients carried a few TRBV segments more frequently than controls did, and TRBV5-6, TRBV5-1 and TRBV20-1 were among them.

Incorporated into the TCR beta cDNA libraries were unique molecular identifiers, which served to reduce PCR and sequencing biases. Each CDR3 protein gets one entry after TCRdb re-called the PCR reads with MiXCR. The data show 180,000 or so distinct CDR3 sequences, with about 30% seen just once and approximately 3% held by the top ten. The sequencing sample was made of blood. The receptors derive from a girl aged 2-17 years with multiple sclerosis.

This clonotype showed up just a few times. The V gene is TRBV20-1, the J gene TRBJ2-1; TRBD2 matches at 10 bases. The germline V gene encodes CDR1 DFQATT and CDR2 SNEGSKA (reference sequence). V was clipped by 5 bases and J by 0 bases; unmatched bases: 13. This CDR3 comprises 18 residues. CDR3 nucleotides: TGCAGTGCTCGGGGGGGACTAGCGTCTCAAAGCTCCTACAATGAGCAGTTCTTC. It yields the protein CSARGGLASQSSYNEQFF.

This clonotype was observed many times. The chain has TRBV21-1 and TRBJ2-7. TRBV21-1 is noted as a pseudogene. The CDR3 consists of 17 residues. CDR3 loop: CASSKARMGFASYEQYF. DNA for the CDR3: TGTGCCAGCAGCAAAGCGCGGATGGGCTTTGCCTCCTACGAGCAGTACTTC.

The chain employs TRBV5-1 and TRBJ2-7; a possible D gene is TRBD2 (5 bases). The CDR3 has 14 residues. V lost 4 bases and J lost 5, with 16 bases in between. Germline V gene data show CDR1 as SGHRS and CDR2 as YFSETQ. The CDR3 here is CASSGSIARDEQYF. CDR3 coding DNA: TGCGCCAGCAGCGGATCGATAGCGCGTGACGAGCAGTACTTC.

This chain links TRBV7-9 with TRBJ1-1, with D perhaps matching TRBD1 (6 bases). The CDR3 loop spans 16 amino acids. CDR1 and CDR2 (germline): SEHNR, FQNEAQ (reference sequence). V shed 1 base and J shed 1 base, with 13 bases lying between them. The CDR3 spells CASSLVRGEANTEAFF. In DNA form, the CDR3 reads TGTGCCAGCAGCTTAGTCAGGGGAGAGGCGAACACTGAAGCTTTCTTT.

The chain has TRBV29-1 and TRBJ1-2; D perhaps matches TRBD1 (6 bases). V was cut by 3 bases and J by 8 bases, with 16 bases left in between. The CDR3 is 13 amino acids. Germline V gene sequence: CDR1 SQVTM, CDR2 ANQGSEA. Here the CDR3 reads CSVEIPGAGGYTF. The CDR3 DNA sequence: TGCAGCGTTGAGATCCCGGGGGCTGGAGGCTACACCTTC.

About this clonotype itself: This clone may be a read error of a much larger clone one base away. The V call is TRBV29-1, the J call TRBJ1-2; no reliable D call. Looked up from germline, CDR1 is SQVTM and CDR2 is ANQGSEA. The CDR3 length is 12 residues. V was pared by 2 bases and J by 7 bases, with 11 bases between. CDR3 DNA: TGCAGCGTTGAAAACCCGGCCTGTGGCTACACCTTC. Residues: CSVENPACGYTF.

This clonotype was recorded many times. The chain combines TRBV20-1 with TRBJ2-1, with D possibly being TRBD1 (5 bases). V dropped 0 bases and J dropped 5 bases, with 14 bases sitting between them. The CDR3 runs to 15 residues. Germline assignment: CDR1 DFQATT and CDR2 SNEGSKA (reference sequence). Here the CDR3 reads CSAREKGRNHNEQFF. The CDR3 nucleotides are TGCAGTGCTAGAGAGAAGGGGCGAAACCACAATGAGCAGTTCTTC.

This clonotype showed up just a few times. The chain is built from TRBV5-6 and TRBJ1-1, with D possibly being TRBD1 (5 bases). V was shortened by 0 bases and J by 4 bases, with 10 bases between the two germline ends. Germline values: CDR1 SGHDT, CDR2 YYEEEE. CDR3 size: 14 residues. The CDR3 is CASSLGDRATEAFF. CDR3 nucleotides: TGTGCCAGCAGCTTGGGGGACCGGGCCACTGAAGCTTTCTTT.

This clonotype came up a few times. The chain uses TRBV20-1 and TRBJ1-1; 9 nucleotides line up with TRBD1. Germline lookup yields CDR1 DFQATT and CDR2 SNEGSKA (reference sequence). J gave up 9 bases and V 3 bases, and 17 bases lay outside the gene matches. CDR3 length: 16 amino acids. CDR3 DNA: TGCAGTGCTAGGCGTAGAGGGACAGGGTCAAAACCCCAAGCTTTCTTT. As protein: CSARRRGTGSKPQAFF.

This clonotype occurred many times. V gene TRBV20-1 combines with J gene TRBJ2-7, with 9 bases fitting TRBD1. With V trimmed by 3 bases and J by 5 bases, 5 bases remained unmatched. The CDR3 contains 13 residues. Germline CDR1 is DFQATT and CDR2 is SNEGSKA (reference sequence). For the CDR3, the DNA is TGCAGTGCTAGGGGACAGGGTTACCACGAGCAGTACTTC. It is translated as CSARGQGYHEQYF.

Comment on this clonotype: At one of its ends the junction is not consistent with the germline gene, which may arise from a read error. This chain joins TRBV15 and TRBJ2-2; the match to TRBD2 covers 10 bases. This CDR3 spans 17 amino acids. CDR1 LNHNV and CDR2 YYDKDF come from the germline V gene (reference sequence). The CDR3 bases are TGTGCCGCCAGCAGAGATGCGAGTAGCGGGGGGCCTAGGGAGCTGTTTTTT. This translates into CAASRDASSGGPRELFF.

In the case of this clonotype: One end of the junction does not line up with germline, which may come from a read error. V and J are TRBV5-1 and TRBJ2-3, with 8 bases identical to TRBD2. The CDR3 covers 14 residues. In germline, CDR1 is SGHRS, CDR2 YFSETQ. DNA for the CDR3: TGCGCCAGCAGCCTTAGCGGGATCCCAGATACGCGGTATTTT. As protein: CASSLSGIPDTRYF. The full variable domain, completed using reference TRBV5-1 and TRBJ2-3, is KAGVTQTPRYLIKTRGQQVTLSCSPISGHRSVSWYQQTPGQGLQFLFEYFSETQRNKGNFPGRFSGRQFSNSRSEMNVSTLELGDSALYLCASSLSGIPDTRYFGPGTRLTVL.

The gene calls are TRBV7-8 and TRBJ2-1; D is perhaps TRBD2 (6 bases). Germline CDR1 SGHVS, CDR2 FQNEAQ. The V end lost 5 bases, the J end lost 2 bases, and 19 bases lay between the germline ends. The length of the CDR3 is 17 residues. The CDR3 loop reads CASSLSGAGGTYNEQFF. As DNA, the CDR3 is TGTGCCAGCAGCCTTAGTGGGGCCGGGGGAACCTACAATGAGCAGTTCTTC.

The V call is TRBV28, the J call TRBJ1-1; a possible D gene is TRBD1 (5 bases). The CDR3 covers 15 residues. CDR1 and CDR2 from the germline V gene are MDHEN and SYDVKM. The V end was cut by 7 bases, the J end by 0 bases, with 15 bases between. The CDR3 sequence: CASITGTVMNTEAFF. In DNA, the CDR3 is TGTGCCAGCATTACCGGGACGGTTATGAACACTGAAGCTTTCTTT.

This clonotype was detected ten times or more. The V call is TRBV2, the J call TRBJ2-7, with 7 nucleotides matching TRBD1. Germline CDR1 is SNHLY and CDR2 is FYNNEI. The trim removed 4 bases at V and 0 bases at J, leaving 3 bases unmatched. CDR3 size: 14 residues. The CDR3 region has the DNA TGTGCCAGCAGTGGACAGGGTATCTCCTACGAGCAGTACTTC. It translates to CASSGQGISYEQYF.

J is TRBJ2-5 and V is TRBV29-1; 11 nucleotides line up with TRBD1. The DNA matches TRBJ2-7 better at its end, which makes the J call doubtful. Germline V lookup: CDR1 SQVTM, CDR2 ANQGSEA. The CDR3 has 16 amino acids. DNA of the CDR3: TGCAGCGCACAATCCGGCCGGGACAGGGGGATCTACGAGCAGTACTTC. Translated: CSAQSGRDRGIYEQYF.

This chain's CDR3 is CASSQQHMGAFF. The CDR3 region has the DNA TGTGCCAGCAGCCAACAGCATATGGGAGCTTTCTTT. The chain couples TRBV14 to TRBJ1-1; D is unclear. Germline V lookup: CDR1 SGHDN, CDR2 FVKESK. The V end was cut by 2 bases, the J end by 10 bases, with 11 bases between. CDR3 length: 12 residues. The full variable domain, rest sourced from reference TRBV14 and TRBJ1-1, is EAGVTQFPSHSVIEKGQTVTLRCDPISGHDNLYWYRRVMGKEIKFLLHFVKESKQDESGMPNNRFLAERTGGTYSTLKVQPAELEDSGVYFCASSQQHMGAFFGQGTRLTVV.

This clonotype was counted between two and nine times. J is TRBJ2-7 and V is TRBV28; 10 bases match TRBD1. Germline CDR1 reads MDHEN; CDR2 reads SYDVKM. The CDR3 runs to 14 residues. J lost 6 bases, V lost 7 bases, and 9 bases had no gene match. The CDR3 sequence is CASNLPGQGSEQYF. The CDR3 DNA follows: TGTGCCAGCAATCTCCCGGGACAGGGGAGCGAGCAGTACTTC.

V is TRBV7-9 and J is TRBJ1-2; D call uncertain. The CDR3 runs 14 residues. Trimming took 5 bases from V and 0 from J, leaving 10 bases between them. The V gene's germline CDR1 is SEHNR and CDR2 FQNEAQ (reference sequence). CDR3: CASSPMMTNYGYTF. As DNA, the CDR3 is TGTGCCAGCAGCCCCATGATGACTAACTATGGCTACACCTTC.

This rearrangement joins TRBV5-1 to TRBJ1-2; D is possibly TRBD1 (6 bases). This CDR3 has 15 amino acids. Germline CDR1 is SGHRS and CDR2 is YFSETQ. V dropped 0 bases and J dropped 7 bases, with 16 bases sitting between them. The CDR3 DNA follows: TGCGCCAGCAGCTTGGTTACGGGGGCAAGCTCTGGCTACACCTTC. Its protein product is CASSLVTGASSGYTF.

This clonotype was recorded many times. This rearrangement joins TRBV20-1 to TRBJ2-3; D is ambiguous. V was cut by 5 bases and J by 0 bases, with 9 bases left in between. Germline CDR1 reads DFQATT; CDR2 reads SNEGSKA (reference sequence). The CDR3 is 13 amino acids. CDR3 coding DNA: TGCAGTGCTGGGGATTCTAGCACAGATACGCAGTATTTT. Encoded protein: CSAGDSSTDTQYF.

This clonotype was recorded many times. The chain has TRBV6-5 and TRBJ2-1; tentatively, D is TRBD1 or TRBD2 (5 bases each). The germline CDR1 and CDR2 sequences are MNHEY and SVGAGI. This CDR3 is 14 amino acids long. V shed 2 bases and J shed 2 bases, with 7 bases lying between them. Here the CDR3 DNA reads TGTGCCAGCAGTTACGGGGGACCCTACAATGAGCAGTTCTTC. Translating it yields CASSYGGPYNEQFF.

The CDR3 coding sequence is TGTGCCAGCAGGGAGGACAGAGGAGGCCACACCTTC. It yields the protein CASREDRGGHTF. J is TRBJ1-2 and V is TRBV2; possibly TRBD1 for D (6 bases). Germline loops: CDR1 SNHLY, CDR2 FYNNEI. This CDR3 contains 12 residues. Trimming took off 6 bases at V and 12 bases at J, with 17 bases between the two ends. The full variable domain, completed using reference TRBV2 and TRBJ1-2, is EPEVTQTPSHQVTQMGQEVILRCVPISNHLYFYWYRQILGQKVEFLVSFYNNEISEKSEIFDDQFSVERPDGSNFTLKIRSTKLEDSAMYFCASREDRGGHTFGSGTRLTVV.

In the case of this clonotype: This may come from a read error, since a much larger clone is one base off. The chain couples TRBV29-1 to TRBJ2-1; D unclear. The V end was cut by 5 bases, the J end by 14 bases, with 13 bases between. The CDR3 has 10 amino acids. The germline gives CDR1 SQVTM, CDR2 ANQGSEA. CDR3 residues: CSVRDGNEFF. As DNA, the CDR3 is TGCAGCGTTAGAGACGGTAACGAGTTCTTC.

The chain combines TRBV13 with TRBJ1-2, with unresolved D. V was clipped by 8 bases and J by 8 bases, with 21 bases between them. The CDR3 totals 14 residues. Germline V gene lookup returns CDR1 PRHDT and CDR2 FYEKMQ (reference sequence). The CDR3 DNA reads as TGTGCCAGCTCCCGGACGAGGGAAGTTCCGGGCTACACCTTC. Its protein product is CASSRTREVPGYTF.

A few counts support this clonotype. The chain links TRBV6-2 or TRBV6-3 to TRBJ2-1, with 9 bases lining up with TRBD2. CDR3 size: 16 residues. With V trimmed by 4 bases and J by 4 bases, 8 bases remained unmatched. Germline CDR1 MNHEY, CDR2 SVGEGT. DNA of the CDR3: TGTGCCAGCAGTTTGGCAGCGGGGGGCCCGTACAATGAGCAGTTCTTC. The encoded protein is CASSLAAGGPYNEQFF.